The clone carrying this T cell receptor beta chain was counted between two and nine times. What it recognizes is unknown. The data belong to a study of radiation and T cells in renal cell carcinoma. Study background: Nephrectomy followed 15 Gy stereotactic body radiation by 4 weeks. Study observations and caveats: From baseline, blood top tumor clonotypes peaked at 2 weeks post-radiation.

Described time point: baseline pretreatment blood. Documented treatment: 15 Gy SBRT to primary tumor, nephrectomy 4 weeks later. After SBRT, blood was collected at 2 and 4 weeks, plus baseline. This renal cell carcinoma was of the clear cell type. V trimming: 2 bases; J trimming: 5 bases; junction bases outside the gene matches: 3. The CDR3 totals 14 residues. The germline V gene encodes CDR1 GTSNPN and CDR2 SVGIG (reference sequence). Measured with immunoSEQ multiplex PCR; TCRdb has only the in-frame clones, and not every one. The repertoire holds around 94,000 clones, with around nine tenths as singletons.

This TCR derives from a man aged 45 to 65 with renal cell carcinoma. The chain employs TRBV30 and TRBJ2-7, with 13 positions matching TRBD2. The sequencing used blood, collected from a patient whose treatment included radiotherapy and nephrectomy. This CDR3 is CAWSPGLAGDEQYF. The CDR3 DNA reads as TGTGCCTGGAGTCCCGGACTAGCGGGAGACGAGCAGTACTTC.